This TCR beta chain was captured by sequencing in a study of neurological immune-mediated disorders. The cDNA was synthesized by means of template-switch 5'RACE, which was carried out with 10-nucleotide random UMIs. From the 5' RACE reads, TCRdb called clonotypes with MiXCR, one entry per CDR3 protein. The sample has 45,000 to 65,000 distinct CDR3 sequences, around 3.5% seen once. This CDR3 region has 14 residues. Looked up from germline, CDR1 is DFQATT and CDR2 is SNEGSKA (reference sequence). V shed 5 bases, J shed 6 bases, and the junction held 3 bases outside the gene matches. In its sample, this clonotype was seen many times. The unsorted libraries were generated from a total of 2 million PBMCs, which had been stored in RNAlater at -80 C.

The genes are TRBV20-1 and TRBJ2-1; 14 bases match TRBD2. The sequencing sample was made of PBMCs. The sequence came from a man aged 35 to 55 with multiple sclerosis. The CDR3 bases are TGCAGTGCTGGCGGGACTAGCGGGGGCAATGAGCAGTTCTTC. Its protein is CSAGGTSGGNEQFF.